This T cell receptor (beta chain) is from a study of T cell repertoires in cytomegalovirus infection. On the study more broadly: It was the public TCR beta signatures that indicated both CMV infection and matching HLA type. Study observations and caveats: Predominance within the ex vivo response was attributable to HLA-C-restricted CMV-specific TCR beta clonotypes.

Details on this clonotype: Antigen specificity is unknown.

V shed 8 bases and J shed 5 bases, with 12 bases lying between them. This CDR3 contains 12 residues. The V gene's germline CDR1 is MGHDK and CDR2 SYGVNS. TCRdb itself ran the reads through MiXCR, one entry per CDR3 protein. In the table there are tens of thousands of distinct CDR3 sequences, about half of which are singletons. The genes are TRBV25-1 and TRBJ2-5, with D possibly called TRBD1 or TRBD2 (5 bases each). This TCR derives from a human donor in good health (CMV status not recorded). Some clones in this sample may be carry-over from other donors' samples. This specimen consisted of CD8+ T cells from cultured PBMCs, obtained from culture after CMV antigen stimulation. CDR3: CASEWGLETQYF. The DNA for the CDR3 is TGTGCCAGCGAGTGGGGGTTGGAGACCCAGTACTTC.